Given below is one TCR beta chain in context. This clone was counted between two and nine times. Its cognate antigen has yet to be identified. No base quality information exists; no much larger clone differs at one position. The junction shows trimming of 4 bases on V and 7 bases on J, plus 17 bases between the germline ends. According to the germline V gene, CDR1 reads SGDLS and CDR2 reads YYNGEE. The CDR3 runs 14 amino acids, cysteine and phenylalanine included. The read is trimmed to its CDR3 DNA, 42 bases read in frame from base 1. This record belongs to a study of cytotoxic CD8 clonotypes in ibrutinib-treated CLL (dated by TCRdb to about 2021). The study in broad terms: The cohort included roughly 15 treatment-naive and 11 relapsed/refractory patients; approximately 17 were IGHV unmutated. Partial responses were observed in around 25 patients and complete responses in 2; after a median follow-up of around 68 months, remission was maintained in 14 patients and progression was observed in roughly twelve. Response samples were taken after a median of roughly a year on treatment, ranging from roughly 6 to 36 months. On average, each sample yielded about 250,000 productive templates and about 100,000 productive rearrangements. Longitudinal samples were obtainable from about 30% of the 86 participants in the trial. Cryopreserved peripheral blood mononuclear cells were obtained before treatment, at response, and at either sustained remission or disease progression. Every remission and progressive disease sample was obtained while ibrutinib was still being received by the patients.

Roughly 1.9 micrograms of genomic DNA were extracted from cryopreserved PBMCs for TCR beta library preparation. Longitudinal blood samples from CLL patients on ibrutinib monotherapy underwent high-throughput TCR beta sequencing. The patients took part in an open-label, single-center phase 2 trial of ibrutinib monotherapy. Each clonotype received, on average, around 9.6x coverage in deep resolution sequencing performed on a MiSeq, where the target depth lay between 1 in 1 million and 1 in 200,000 T cells. The immunoSEQ hsTCRB Kit was used to generate the TCR beta libraries. The study's processing was this. The data were analyzed with ImmunoSEQ Analyzer and ImmunoSEQ Data Assistant, and V, D and J gene assignments followed IMGT definitions. Clonality, which ranges from 0 to 1, was calculated by subtracting the normalized Shannon entropy of productive rearrangement frequencies from one. Public clonotype analysis was restricted to overrepresented clonotypes comprising at least 0.05% of each patient's repertoire. Around 12 age-matched healthy donor repertoires from immuneACCESS were used as controls for clonality. The immuneACCESS repertoire file appears here via TCRdb, limited to in-frame rearrangements. These files lack a portion of the clones; in checked studies, under half of the deficit traces to unresolved V genes, and the cause of the others is not known. V, J and clone size are those of that table, while D and trimming were read from the DNA. The sample table lists approximately 350,000 clones, 67% of them with a count of one. The biggest ten clones account for about 6.7% of the sample.

Study-level results and caveats: Baseline clonality was found to be higher than that of age-matched healthy donors and was strongly correlated with circulating CD8+ T-cell counts. Sampling times were not matched between sustained-remission and progressing patients, and lymph node repertoires were not studied. Public clonotypes were rare and either contracted or stayed stable during treatment, and the rise in clonality at ibrutinib response reflected the expansion of private clonotypes. An increase in clonality was observed at ibrutinib response, with clonality remaining stable during sustained remission and falling back toward baseline at progression.

The origin of this receptor is a human donor with chronic lymphocytic leukemia. This chain joins TRBV9 to TRBJ1-2; perhaps TRBD1 is the D gene, with 6 bases matching. Here the sequenced sample was PBMCs, taken after 36 months of ibrutinib treatment. The DNA sequence reads TGTGCCAGCAGCCAGAGAATCGGGGGCGTTGGCTACACCTTC. The resulting protein is CASSQRIGGVGYTF.